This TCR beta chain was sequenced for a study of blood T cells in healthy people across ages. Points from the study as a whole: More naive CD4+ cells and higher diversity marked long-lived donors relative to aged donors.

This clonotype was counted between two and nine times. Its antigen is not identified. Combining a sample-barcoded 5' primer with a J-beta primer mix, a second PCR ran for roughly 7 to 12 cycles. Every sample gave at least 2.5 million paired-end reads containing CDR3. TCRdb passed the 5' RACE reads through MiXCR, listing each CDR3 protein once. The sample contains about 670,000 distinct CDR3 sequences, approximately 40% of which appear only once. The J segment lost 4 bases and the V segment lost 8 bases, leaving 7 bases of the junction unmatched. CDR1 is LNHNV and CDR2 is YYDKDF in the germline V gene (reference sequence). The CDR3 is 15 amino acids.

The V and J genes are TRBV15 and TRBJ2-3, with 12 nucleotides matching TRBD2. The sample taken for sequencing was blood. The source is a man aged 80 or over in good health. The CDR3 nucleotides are TGTGCCACCGGACTAGCGGGGATTAGGTCAGATACGCAGTATTTT. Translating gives CATGLAGIRSDTQYF.